Reported below is one T cell receptor beta chain. Its antigen is not identified. The data originate from a study of blood T cells in healthy people across ages. Whole-study results and caveats: Shifts in expanded clonotypes may have been confounded by donor CMV status, which was unknown.

PCR was performed a second time for roughly 7 to 11 cycles using a sample-barcoded 5' primer and a J-beta primer mix. Each cDNA molecule was tagged by a template-switch adaptor with 12 random nucleotides. TCRdb passed the 5' RACE reads through MiXCR, listing each CDR3 protein once. Of about 1.6 million distinct CDR3 sequences in the sample, roughly 32% were seen once. The origin of this receptor is a woman in her thirties in good health. Sequenced material: blood.

CDR3 region: CASSSPGELFF. CDR3 coding DNA: TGTGCCAGCAGCTCTCCCGGGGAGCTGTTTTTT. The V call is TRBV11-2, the J call TRBJ2-2; no reliable D call. The V end lost 4 bases, the J end lost 6 bases, and 3 bases lay between the germline ends. This CDR3 has 11 amino acids. Per germline, CDR1 SGHAT and CDR2 FQNNGV.